This T cell receptor beta chain is drawn from a study of blood T cell repertoires in COVID-19. Study-wide context: Acute and convalescent COVID-19 specimens originated in the United States, Italy and Spain. T cells, B-cell-depleted T cells, or PBMCs provided the cDNA or gDNA that served as material.

The CDR3 is 16 residues long. V lost 7 bases, J lost 3 bases, and 19 bases lay in between. Per germline, CDR1 LNHDA and CDR2 SQIVND (reference sequence). Per the study methods: How many nucleated cells were present was estimated from reference gene primer amplification. The assay was immunoSEQ multiplex PCR, and TCRdb's table has in-frame clones only and misses some. Clone size and V and J calls were adopted from that table, with D and trimming inferred from the DNA. The table includes 210,000 or so clones, about nine tenths detected once. Sequencing was done on a sample of peripheral blood. V gene TRBV19 combines with J gene TRBJ1-5; D not certain. The TCR was taken from a woman aged 40 to 50 with acute or convalescent COVID-19. CDR3 amino acids: CASTIREARANQPQHF. The CDR3 DNA is TGTGCCAGTACAATAAGGGAGGCGAGGGCCAATCAGCCCCAGCATTTT.